This TCR beta chain is drawn from a study of blood T cell repertoires in COVID-19. Study background: Sites in the United States, Italy and Spain provided acute and convalescent COVID-19 samples. PBMCs, B-cell-depleted T cells, or T cells provided the cDNA or gDNA that made up the material.

The V and J ends lost 7 bases and 4 bases respectively, with 13 bases between them. The germline gives CDR1 LNHDA, CDR2 SQIVND (reference sequence). The CDR3 loop spans 13 amino acids. How the authors handled the data: Amplification of reference gene primers provided the estimated nucleated cell counts. The data were produced by immunoSEQ multiplex PCR, yet TCRdb's version contains in-frame clones alone and is incomplete. V, J and clone size are taken as reported in that table, and D and trimming were inferred from the DNA itself. The sample contains some 180,000 clones, approximately 80% of which appear only once.

Source material: peripheral blood. The genes are TRBV19 and TRBJ1-2; TRBD1 might be the D (6 bases). The origin of this receptor is a human donor in a cohort sampled during active COVID-19. The CDR3 region has the DNA TGTGCCAGTACCCCGGGACACCCCTATGGCTACACCTTC. Protein sequence: CASTPGHPYGYTF.